A selection of T cell receptor beta chains follows, all from one sample in a study of blood T cell repertoires in COVID-19. Sequencing was performed with immunoSEQ multiplex PCR; in TCRdb, only in-frame clones are kept and a portion is missing. The sample lists a few hundred thousand clones, about 87% occurring once. The sequencing input was PBMCs or T cells enriched from blood (not recorded which). Receptors originate from a woman between 50 and 59 years old who had recovered from COVID-19. CDR3s include the opening cysteine and the closing phenylalanine or tryptophan. The order of the fields is V gene, clone size, D gene, J gene, CDR3 DNA, CDR3 protein. A D gene is named only where the DNA matches it firmly. A clone size is listed for some rows: how often the clone was seen (once, few, many), or a class if it is expanded.

v_gene: TRBV27; abundance: .; d_gene: .; j_gene: TRBJ1-6; CDR3nt: TGTGCCAGCAGTTTACATTGGGGCTTACCAGAGAGCTCCTATAATTCACCCCTCCACTTT; CDR3aa: CASSLHWGLPESSYNSPLHF
v_gene: TRBV4-1; abundance: .; d_gene: TRBD1; j_gene: TRBJ1-1; CDR3nt: TGCGCCAGCAGCCAAGATGGTACAGGGGTGACTGAAGCTTTCTTT; CDR3aa: CASSQDGTGVTEAFF
v_gene: TRBV14; abundance: .; d_gene: .; j_gene: TRBJ2-2; CDR3nt: TGTGCCAGCAGCCTGCACGTGGGGGGAGACACCGGGGAGCTGTTTTTT; CDR3aa: CASSLHVGGDTGELFF
v_gene: TRBV29-1; abundance: few; d_gene: .; j_gene: TRBJ2-6; CDR3nt: TGCAGCGTGAACACTGGGGCCAACGTCCTGACTTTC; CDR3aa: CSVNTGANVLTF
v_gene: TRBV14; abundance: once; d_gene: TRBD2; j_gene: TRBJ2-1; CDR3nt: TGTGCCAGCAGCCAAGATTCGGGCGACTGGCTAGCGGGGGGGCACAATGAGCAGTTCTTC; CDR3aa: CASSQDSGDWLAGGHNEQFF
v_gene: TRBV7-6; abundance: .; d_gene: TRBD2; j_gene: TRBJ2-7; CDR3nt: TGTGCCAGCAGCTCAAGTCTAGCGGGGGGCTACGAGCAGTACTTC; CDR3aa: CASSSSLAGGYEQYF
v_gene: TRBV5-6; abundance: once; d_gene: TRBD1; j_gene: TRBJ1-4; CDR3nt: TGTGCCAGCAGCAGGGGGCTCGCAACTAATGAAAAACTGTTTTTT; CDR3aa: CASSRGLATNEKLFF
v_gene: TRBV3-1/TRBV3-2; abundance: .; d_gene: TRBD1; j_gene: TRBJ1-2; CDR3nt: TGTGCCAGCAGCCAACCGGGACAGGGGAACTATGGCTACACCTTC; CDR3aa: CASSQPGQGNYGYTF
v_gene: TRBV2; abundance: few; d_gene: TRBD2; j_gene: TRBJ2-2; CDR3nt: TGTGCCAGCAAACCTCCTAGCGGGGGGGCCGGGGAGCTGTTTTTT; CDR3aa: CASKPPSGGAGELFF
v_gene: TRBV7-8; abundance: .; d_gene: .; j_gene: TRBJ1-1; CDR3nt: TGTGCCAGCAGCCCCTCGCTTCGACAGGTCAAGAACACTGAAGCTTTCTTT; CDR3aa: CASSPSLRQVKNTEAFF
v_gene: TRBV28; abundance: .; d_gene: .; j_gene: TRBJ2-7; CDR3nt: TGTGCCAGCAGACAGGGCCCAGGAGCGGGAGAGCAGTACTTC; CDR3aa: CASRQGPGAGEQYF
v_gene: TRBV10-1; abundance: few; d_gene: TRBD1; j_gene: TRBJ2-2; CDR3nt: TGCGCCAGCAGAAGCCGGGACAGGGCGATCGGGGAGCTGTTTTTT; CDR3aa: CASRSRDRAIGELFF
v_gene: TRBV29-1; abundance: .; d_gene: .; j_gene: TRBJ2-7; CDR3nt: TGCAGCGTTTCGGGACTTTCCCTGGAGCAGTACTTC; CDR3aa: CSVSGLSLEQYF
v_gene: TRBV19; abundance: once; d_gene: .; j_gene: TRBJ2-5; CDR3nt: TGTGCCAGTAGTGGGTCCGGACCCCGGGGGACCCAGTACTTC; CDR3aa: CASSGSGPRGTQYF
v_gene: TRBV2; abundance: .; d_gene: .; j_gene: TRBJ2-2; CDR3nt: TGTGCCAGCAGTCAAAGCGGTAACACCGGGGAGCTGTTTTTT; CDR3aa: CASSQSGNTGELFF
v_gene: TRBV18; abundance: .; d_gene: .; j_gene: TRBJ1-1; CDR3nt: TGTGCCAGCTCACCGGCGAGGGGAGGTGGCACTGAAGCTTTCTTT; CDR3aa: CASSPARGGGTEAFF
v_gene: TRBV30; abundance: .; d_gene: .; j_gene: TRBJ2-7; CDR3nt: TGTGCCTGGATTCTTTCAGACAGGCCCTACGAGCAGTACTTC; CDR3aa: CAWILSDRPYEQYF
v_gene: TRBV18; abundance: .; d_gene: .; j_gene: TRBJ1-1; CDR3nt: TGTGCCAGCTCACCCCTCACTGAAGCTTTCTTT; CDR3aa: CASSPLTEAFF
v_gene: TRBV7-2; abundance: few; d_gene: .; j_gene: TRBJ1-4; CDR3nt: TGTGCCAGCAGCTTGACACCTAATGAAAAACTGTTTTTT; CDR3aa: CASSLTPNEKLFF
v_gene: TRBV28; abundance: .; d_gene: .; j_gene: TRBJ1-3; CDR3nt: TGTGCCAGCGGAGGACTCTCTGGAAACACCATATATTTT; CDR3aa: CASGGLSGNTIYF
v_gene: TRBV5-5; abundance: .; d_gene: .; j_gene: TRBJ2-7; CDR3nt: TGTGCCAGCAGCTTGCTTTATGGGGGCGCACGGGAGCAGTACTTC; CDR3aa: CASSLLYGGAREQYF
v_gene: TRBV2; abundance: .; d_gene: .; j_gene: TRBJ1-1; CDR3nt: TGTGCCATCACGACAGAGAACACTGAAGCTTTCTTT; CDR3aa: CAITTENTEAFF
v_gene: TRBV4-1; abundance: .; d_gene: .; j_gene: TRBJ1-4; CDR3nt: TGCGCCAGCAGCCAAGATTCGGGGTACACTAATGAAAAACTGTTTTTT; CDR3aa: CASSQDSGYTNEKLFF
v_gene: TRBV10-3; abundance: .; d_gene: TRBD2; j_gene: TRBJ2-3; CDR3nt: TGTGCCATCAGTGAGGAACCGGGACTAGCGGGGGCCACAGATACGCAGTATTTT; CDR3aa: CAISEEPGLAGATDTQYF
v_gene: TRBV5-1; abundance: .; d_gene: .; j_gene: TRBJ1-2; CDR3nt: TGCGCCAGCAGCTTGAGCCAGGAGGTCAATGGCTACACCTTC; CDR3aa: CASSLSQEVNGYTF
v_gene: TRBV19; abundance: .; d_gene: .; j_gene: TRBJ1-5; CDR3nt: TGTGCCAGTAGTATAACAGAAGGCGTCAATCAGCCCCAGCATTTT; CDR3aa: CASSITEGVNQPQHF
v_gene: TRBV7-2; abundance: once; d_gene: TRBD2; j_gene: TRBJ2-3; CDR3nt: TGTGCCAGCAGCCGGGGGGGGACTAGCGGTATCACAGATACGCAGTATTTT; CDR3aa: CASSRGGTSGITDTQYF
v_gene: TRBV11-3; abundance: .; d_gene: .; j_gene: TRBJ2-1; CDR3nt: TGTGCCAGCAGCTTCAGGCCATCCCCGGACAATGAGCAGTTCTTC; CDR3aa: CASSFRPSPDNEQFF
v_gene: TRBV3-1/TRBV3-2; abundance: .; d_gene: .; j_gene: TRBJ1-5; CDR3nt: TGTGCCAGCAGCCAAGGTTCGGGGGGTGGGAATCAGCCCCAGCATTTT; CDR3aa: CASSQGSGGGNQPQHF
v_gene: TRBV24-1; abundance: .; d_gene: TRBD1; j_gene: TRBJ2-2; CDR3nt: TGTGCCACCAGCGGGGACAGTGCCACCGGGGAGCTGTTTTTT; CDR3aa: CATSGDSATGELFF
v_gene: TRBV5-5; abundance: .; d_gene: .; j_gene: TRBJ2-5; CDR3nt: TGTGCCAGCAGCTTGGGGACTCAAGAGACCCAGTACTTC; CDR3aa: CASSLGTQETQYF
v_gene: TRBV30; abundance: .; d_gene: .; j_gene: TRBJ1-1; CDR3nt: TGTGCCTGGAGTTCTTTGGGGGGGGCCACTGAAGCTTTCTTT; CDR3aa: CAWSSLGGATEAFF
v_gene: TRBV28; abundance: .; d_gene: .; j_gene: TRBJ1-3; CDR3nt: TGTGCCAGCAGCACAGGGAAGGGGAAAGGAAACACCATATATTTT; CDR3aa: CASSTGKGKGNTIYF
v_gene: TRBV28; abundance: .; d_gene: TRBD1; j_gene: TRBJ1-6; CDR3nt: TGTGCCAGTACAGGGGCGACTAATTCACCCCTCCACTTT; CDR3aa: CASTGATNSPLHF
v_gene: TRBV30; abundance: .; d_gene: TRBD1; j_gene: TRBJ2-5; CDR3nt: TGTGCCGCGGACAGGGGGCTAGAGACCCAGTACTTC; CDR3aa: CAADRGLETQYF
v_gene: TRBV7-2; abundance: .; d_gene: TRBD1; j_gene: TRBJ2-7; CDR3nt: TGTGCCAGCAGCTCCACAGGGGGCTACGAGCAGTACTTC; CDR3aa: CASSSTGGYEQYF
v_gene: TRBV12-3/TRBV12-4; abundance: .; d_gene: .; j_gene: TRBJ2-1; CDR3nt: TGTGCCAGCAGCCCCACTTCCAATGAGCAGTTCTTC; CDR3aa: CASSPTSNEQFF
v_gene: TRBV11-2; abundance: few; d_gene: TRBD1; j_gene: TRBJ1-2; CDR3nt: TGTGCCAGCAGCCCCCGGACAGGCTCGTATGGCTACACCTTC; CDR3aa: CASSPRTGSYGYTF
v_gene: TRBV7-8; abundance: .; d_gene: .; j_gene: TRBJ1-3; CDR3nt: TGTGCCAGCAGCTCTTTGGCGGGGGGGAAGTCTGGAAACACCATATATTTT; CDR3aa: CASSSLAGGKSGNTIYF
v_gene: TRBV13; abundance: .; d_gene: .; j_gene: TRBJ1-1; CDR3nt: TGTGCCAGCAGCTTCCAAACACAGATAAGACGGGGTACTGAAGCTTTCTTT; CDR3aa: CASSFQTQIRRGTEAFF
v_gene: TRBV7-9; abundance: .; d_gene: TRBD2; j_gene: TRBJ2-1; CDR3nt: TGTGCCAGCAGCTCCCCCTCCGGAGCGGGGGGCCACTACAATGAGCAGTTCTTC; CDR3aa: CASSSPSGAGGHYNEQFF
v_gene: TRBV5-5; abundance: .; d_gene: TRBD2; j_gene: TRBJ2-7; CDR3nt: TGTGCCAGCAGCTTGGGACTAGCGGGGGGGCGTCTTTACGAGCAGTACTTC; CDR3aa: CASSLGLAGGRLYEQYF
v_gene: TRBV9; abundance: .; d_gene: .; j_gene: TRBJ2-5; CDR3nt: TGTGCCAGCAGCGCCGGACCCCTCGGGGTAGAGACCCAGTACTTC; CDR3aa: CASSAGPLGVETQYF
v_gene: TRBV14; abundance: .; d_gene: TRBD1; j_gene: TRBJ1-3; CDR3nt: TGTGCCAGCAGCCAAGAAGGCGGGGACAGGGGTGCTGGAAACACCATATATTTT; CDR3aa: CASSQEGGDRGAGNTIYF
v_gene: TRBV6-5; abundance: .; d_gene: .; j_gene: TRBJ1-1; CDR3nt: TGTGCCAGCAGTTGGACTTCACTGAACACTGAAGCTTTCTTT; CDR3aa: CASSWTSLNTEAFF
v_gene: TRBV10-3; abundance: .; d_gene: .; j_gene: TRBJ2-3; CDR3nt: TGTGCCATCAGTGAGTCGCCGGGGATGCGAGATACGCAGTATTTT; CDR3aa: CAISESPGMRDTQYF
v_gene: TRBV6-4; abundance: few; d_gene: TRBD1; j_gene: TRBJ2-2; CDR3nt: TGTGCCAGCAGTGAGGAGACAGGGGGCACCGGGGAGCTGTTTTTT; CDR3aa: CASSEETGGTGELFF
v_gene: TRBV21-1; abundance: .; d_gene: .; j_gene: TRBJ2-7; CDR3nt: TGTGCCAGCAGCAACGGACACCTGAGCTCCTACGAGCAGTACTTC; CDR3aa: CASSNGHLSSYEQYF
v_gene: TRBV21-1; abundance: .; d_gene: .; j_gene: TRBJ1-4; CDR3nt: TGTGCCAGCAGCAAAAAAGGTCTAGGGGCGGGGACAGGGTTCTTTTTATCAACTAATGAAAAACTGTTTTTT; CDR3aa: CASSKKGLGAGTGFFLSTNEKLFF
v_gene: TRBV11-2; abundance: .; d_gene: .; j_gene: TRBJ2-5; CDR3nt: TGTGCCAGCAGCTTACAGACTAGAGGGCGAGAGACCCAGTACTTC; CDR3aa: CASSLQTRGRETQYF
v_gene: TRBV18; abundance: .; d_gene: .; j_gene: TRBJ1-1; CDR3nt: TGTGCCAGCTCACCACCTAATAGAAACACTGAAGCTTTCTTT; CDR3aa: CASSPPNRNTEAFF
v_gene: TRBV6-6; abundance: .; d_gene: TRBD1; j_gene: TRBJ1-1; CDR3nt: TGTGCCAGCAGTCCTCAACCCGGGACAGGGGCTGAAGCTTTCTTT; CDR3aa: CASSPQPGTGAEAFF